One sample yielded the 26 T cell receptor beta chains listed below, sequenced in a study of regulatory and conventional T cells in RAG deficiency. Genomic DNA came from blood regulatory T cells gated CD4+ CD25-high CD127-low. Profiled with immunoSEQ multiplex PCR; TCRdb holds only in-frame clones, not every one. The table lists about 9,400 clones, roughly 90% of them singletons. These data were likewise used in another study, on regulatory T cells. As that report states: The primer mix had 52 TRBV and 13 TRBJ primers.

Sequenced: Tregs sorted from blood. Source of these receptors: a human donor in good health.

Here the CDR3 DNA reads TGTGCCAGCAGGAATAGCGGGAGGGACACCGGGGAGCTGTTTTTT. Protein sequence: CASRNSGRDTGELFF. The chain couples TRBV27 to TRBJ2-2; the match to TRBD2 covers 11 bases. This CDR3 is 15 amino acids long. CDR1 is MNHEY and CDR2 is SMNVEV in the germline V gene (reference sequence). V was clipped by 6 bases and J by 3 bases; unmatched bases: 3.

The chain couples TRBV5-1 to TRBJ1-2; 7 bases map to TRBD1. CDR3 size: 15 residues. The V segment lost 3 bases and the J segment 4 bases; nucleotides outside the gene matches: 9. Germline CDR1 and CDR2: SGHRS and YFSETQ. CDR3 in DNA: TGCGCCAGCAGCTCGCGACAGGGAGTGGGCTATGGCTACACCTTC. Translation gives CASSSRQGVGYGYTF.

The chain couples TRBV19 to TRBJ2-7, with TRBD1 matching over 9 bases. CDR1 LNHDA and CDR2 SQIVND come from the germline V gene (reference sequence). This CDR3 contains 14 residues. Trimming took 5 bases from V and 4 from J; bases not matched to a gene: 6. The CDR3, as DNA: TGTGCCAGTAGTCTCACAGGGGGCGGGTACGAGCAGTACTTC. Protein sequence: CASSLTGGGYEQYF.

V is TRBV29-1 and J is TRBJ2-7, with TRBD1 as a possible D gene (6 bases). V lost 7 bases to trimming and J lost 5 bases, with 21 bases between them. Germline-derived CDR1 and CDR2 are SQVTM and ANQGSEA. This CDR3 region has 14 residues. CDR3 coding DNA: TGCAGCGCCAGACCCCCAGGGGACCTCAACGAGCAGTACTTC. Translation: CSARPPGDLNEQYF.

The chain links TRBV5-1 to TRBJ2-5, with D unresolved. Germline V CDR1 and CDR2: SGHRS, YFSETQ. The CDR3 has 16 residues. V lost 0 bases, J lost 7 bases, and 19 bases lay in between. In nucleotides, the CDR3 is TGCGCCAGCAGCTTGGGATGGGTGAGCTCAAGAGGGACCCAGTACTTC. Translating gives CASSLGWVSSRGTQYF.

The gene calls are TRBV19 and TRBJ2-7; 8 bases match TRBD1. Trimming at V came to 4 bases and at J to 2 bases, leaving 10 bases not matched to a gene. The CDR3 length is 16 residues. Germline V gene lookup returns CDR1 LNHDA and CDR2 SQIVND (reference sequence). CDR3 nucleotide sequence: TGTGCCAGTAGTAGGGGGGATGACAGGGGCCCCTACGAGCAGTACTTC. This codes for CASSRGDDRGPYEQYF.

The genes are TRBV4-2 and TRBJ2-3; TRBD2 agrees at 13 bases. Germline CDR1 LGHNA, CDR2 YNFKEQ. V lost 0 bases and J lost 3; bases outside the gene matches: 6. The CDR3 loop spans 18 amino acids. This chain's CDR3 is CASSQEPRTSGGTDTQYF. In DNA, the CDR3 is TGTGCCAGCAGCCAAGAGCCCAGGACTAGCGGGGGAACAGATACGCAGTATTTT.

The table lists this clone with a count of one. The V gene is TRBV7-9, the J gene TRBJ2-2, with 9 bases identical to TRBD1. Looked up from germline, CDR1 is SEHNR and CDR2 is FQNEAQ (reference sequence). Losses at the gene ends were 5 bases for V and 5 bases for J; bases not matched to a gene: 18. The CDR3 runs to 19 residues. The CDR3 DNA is TGTGCCAGCAGCCAACCCACTTTGAGACAGGGGGTAGGGACCGGGGAGCTGTTTTTT. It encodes CASSQPTLRQGVGTGELFF.

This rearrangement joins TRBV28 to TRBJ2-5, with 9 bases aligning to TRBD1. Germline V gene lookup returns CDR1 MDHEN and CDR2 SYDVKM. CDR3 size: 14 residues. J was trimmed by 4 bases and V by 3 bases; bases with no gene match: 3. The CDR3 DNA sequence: TGTGCCAGCAGTTTCACAGGGGGCCGAGAGACCCAGTACTTC. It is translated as CASSFTGGRETQYF.

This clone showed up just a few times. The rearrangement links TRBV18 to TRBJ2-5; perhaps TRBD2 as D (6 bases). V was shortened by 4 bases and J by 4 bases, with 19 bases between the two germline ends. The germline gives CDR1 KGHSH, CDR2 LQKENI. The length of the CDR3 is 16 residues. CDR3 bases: TGTGCCAGCTCACTGGCGCGGGGTGCAGCCGGAGAGACCCAGTACTTC. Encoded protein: CASSLARGAAGETQYF.

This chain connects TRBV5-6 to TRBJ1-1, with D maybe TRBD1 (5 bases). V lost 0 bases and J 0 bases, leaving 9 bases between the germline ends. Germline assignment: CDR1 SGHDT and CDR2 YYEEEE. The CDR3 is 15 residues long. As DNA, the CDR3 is TGTGCCAGCAGCTTGGGGGCAGGGCTGAACACTGAAGCTTTCTTT. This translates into CASSLGAGLNTEAFF. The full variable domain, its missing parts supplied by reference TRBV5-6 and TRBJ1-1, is DAGVTQSPTHLIKTRGQQVTLRCSPKSGHDTVSWYQQALGQGPQFIFQYYEEEERQRGNFPDRFSGHQFPNYSSELNVNALLLGDSALYLCASSLGAGLNTEAFFGQGTRLTVV.

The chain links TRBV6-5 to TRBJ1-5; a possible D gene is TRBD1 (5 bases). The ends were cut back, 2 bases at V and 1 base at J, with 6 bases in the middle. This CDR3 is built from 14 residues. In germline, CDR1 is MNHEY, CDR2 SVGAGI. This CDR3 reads CASSYRDSNQPQHF. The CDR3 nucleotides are TGTGCCAGCAGTTACCGGGACAGCAATCAGCCCCAGCATTTT.

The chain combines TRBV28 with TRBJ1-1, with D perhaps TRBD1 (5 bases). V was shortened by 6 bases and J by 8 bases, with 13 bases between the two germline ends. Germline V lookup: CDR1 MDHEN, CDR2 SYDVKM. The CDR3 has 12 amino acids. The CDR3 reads CASREANREAFF. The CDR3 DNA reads TGTGCCAGCAGAGAGGCCAACAGGGAAGCTTTCTTT.

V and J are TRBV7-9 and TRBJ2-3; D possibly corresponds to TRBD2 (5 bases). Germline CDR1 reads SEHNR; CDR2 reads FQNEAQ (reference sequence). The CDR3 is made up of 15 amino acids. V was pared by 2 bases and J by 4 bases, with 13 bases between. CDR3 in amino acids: CASSLLGLAADTQYF. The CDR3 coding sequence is TGTGCCAGCAGCTTACTGGGCCTAGCCGCAGATACGCAGTATTTT.

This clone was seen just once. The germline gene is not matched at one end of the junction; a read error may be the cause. CDR3 sequence (DNA): TGTGCCAGCAGCCAAGATAGTCGGACTAGCGGCAACAATGAGCAGCTCTTC. It is translated as CASSQDSRTSGNNEQLF. V and J are TRBV14 and TRBJ2-1; 10 nucleotides line up with TRBD2. Per germline, CDR1 SGHDN and CDR2 FVKESK. CDR3 length: 17 amino acids. Complete variable domain (other parts from reference TRBV14 and TRBJ2-1): EAGVTQFPSHSVIEKGQTVTLRCDPISGHDNLYWYRRVMGKEIKFLLHFVKESKQDESGMPNNRFLAERTGGTYSTLKVQPAELEDSGVYFCASSQDSRTSGNNEQLFGPGTRLTVL.

The CDR3 DNA reads TGTGCCAGCAGCTGGGGGACTGGCCAAGAGACCCAGTACTTC. This codes for CASSWGTGQETQYF. The V call is TRBV5-4, the J call TRBJ2-5, with D tentatively TRBD2 (6 bases). Germline CDR1 reads SGHNT; CDR2 reads YYREEE (reference sequence). The CDR3 totals 14 residues. Trimming removed 3 bases at V and 1 base at J, with 10 bases between.

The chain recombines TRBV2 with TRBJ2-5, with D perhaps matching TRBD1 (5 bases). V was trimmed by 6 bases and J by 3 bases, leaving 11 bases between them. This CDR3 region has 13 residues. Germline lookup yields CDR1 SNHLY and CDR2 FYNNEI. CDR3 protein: CASRLLGEETQYF. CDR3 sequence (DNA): TGTGCCAGCAGACTGCTAGGGGAAGAGACCCAGTACTTC.

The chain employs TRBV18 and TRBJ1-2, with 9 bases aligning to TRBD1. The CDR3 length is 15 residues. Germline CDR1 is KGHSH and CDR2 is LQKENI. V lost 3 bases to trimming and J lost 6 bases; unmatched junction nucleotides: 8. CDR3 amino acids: CASSPLRTGDNGYTF. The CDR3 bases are TGTGCCAGCTCACCTTTACGGACAGGGGACAATGGCTACACCTTC.

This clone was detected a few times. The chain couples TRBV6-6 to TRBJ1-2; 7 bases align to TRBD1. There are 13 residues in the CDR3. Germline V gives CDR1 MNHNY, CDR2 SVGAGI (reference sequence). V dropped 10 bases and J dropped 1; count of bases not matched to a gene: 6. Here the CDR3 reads CATADRYNYGYTF. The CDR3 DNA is TGTGCCACTGCGGACAGGTATAACTATGGCTACACCTTC.

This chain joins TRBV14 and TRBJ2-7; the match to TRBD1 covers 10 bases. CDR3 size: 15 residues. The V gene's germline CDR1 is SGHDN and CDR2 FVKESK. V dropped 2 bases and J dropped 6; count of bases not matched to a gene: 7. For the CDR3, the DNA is TGTGCCAGCAGCCAACCGGGACAGGGGCCCCTCGAGCAGTACTTC. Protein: CASSQPGQGPLEQYF. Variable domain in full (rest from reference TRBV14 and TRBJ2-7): EAGVTQFPSHSVIEKGQTVTLRCDPISGHDNLYWYRRVMGKEIKFLLHFVKESKQDESGMPNNRFLAERTGGTYSTLKVQPAELEDSGVYFCASSQPGQGPLEQYFGPGTRLTVT.

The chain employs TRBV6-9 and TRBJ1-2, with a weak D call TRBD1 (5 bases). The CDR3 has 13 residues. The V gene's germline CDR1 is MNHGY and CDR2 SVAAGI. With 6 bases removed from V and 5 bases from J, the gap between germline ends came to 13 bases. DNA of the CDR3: TGTGCCAGCAGCCCGGGACCGCTTTATGGCTACACCTTC. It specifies CASSPGPLYGYTF.

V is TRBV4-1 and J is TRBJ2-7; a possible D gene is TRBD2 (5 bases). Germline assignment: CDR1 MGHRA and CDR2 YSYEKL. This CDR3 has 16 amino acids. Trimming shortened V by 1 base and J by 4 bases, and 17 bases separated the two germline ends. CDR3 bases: TGCGCCAGCAGCCAAGGGACTGGGCTAACGATTTACGAGCAGTACTTC. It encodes CASSQGTGLTIYEQYF.

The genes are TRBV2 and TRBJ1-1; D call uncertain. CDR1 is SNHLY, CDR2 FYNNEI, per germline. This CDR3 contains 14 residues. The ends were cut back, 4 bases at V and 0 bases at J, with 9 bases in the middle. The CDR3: CASSANGMNTEAFF. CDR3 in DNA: TGTGCCAGCAGTGCGAACGGAATGAACACTGAAGCTTTCTTT.

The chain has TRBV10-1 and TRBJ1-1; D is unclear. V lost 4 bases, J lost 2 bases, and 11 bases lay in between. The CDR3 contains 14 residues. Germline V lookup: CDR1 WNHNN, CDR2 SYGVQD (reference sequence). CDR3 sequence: CASSAGRQNTEAFF. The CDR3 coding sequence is TGCGCCAGCAGTGCGGGCAGACAAAACACTGAAGCTTTCTTT.

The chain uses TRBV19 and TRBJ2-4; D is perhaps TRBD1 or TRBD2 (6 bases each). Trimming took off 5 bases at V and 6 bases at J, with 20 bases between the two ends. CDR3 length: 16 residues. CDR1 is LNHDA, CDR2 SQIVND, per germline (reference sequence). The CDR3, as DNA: TGTGCCAGTAGTGCTTTTGCTGGGGGGCCCAGAAACATTCAGTACTTC. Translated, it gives CASSAFAGGPRNIQYF.

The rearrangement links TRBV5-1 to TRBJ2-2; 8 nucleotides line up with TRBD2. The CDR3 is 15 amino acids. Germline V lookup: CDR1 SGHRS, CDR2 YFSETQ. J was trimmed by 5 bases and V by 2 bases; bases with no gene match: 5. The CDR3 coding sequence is TGCGCCAGCAGCTTAGCGGGAGCGTTTACCGGGGAGCTGTTTTTT. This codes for CASSLAGAFTGELFF.